Listed below are T cell receptor beta chains from one sample, sequenced in a study of cytomegalovirus exposure and HLA in healthy donors. Sequenced by immunoSEQ multiplex PCR; TCRdb stores in-frame clones only, minus some. The table records about 150,000 clones, roughly three quarters of them present only once. The sequenced sample was PBMCs. The receptors derive from a woman in her 40s in good health and CMV-seronegative. Both conserved end residues are part of each CDR3. Each record gives: clone size, V gene, D gene, J gene, CDR3 DNA, CDR3 protein. A D gene is named only where the DNA matches it firmly. Not all rows give a size; the values are once, few, many and, for expanded clones, a class.

>-|TRBV4-2|-|TRBJ2-5
TGTGCCAGCAGCCAAGAAAGAAGTAGAAATCAAGAGACCCAGTACTTC
CASSQERSRNQETQYF
>-|TRBV27|-|TRBJ1-2
TGTGCCAGCAGTTTAGGGGGCAACTATGGCTACACCTTC
CASSLGGNYGYTF
>-|TRBV6-5|-|TRBJ2-1
TGTGCCAGCAGTTACTCGAACAACTACAATGAGCAGTTCTTC
CASSYSNNYNEQFF
>-|TRBV5-1|-|TRBJ1-2
TGCGCCAGCAGCTTGGCGCAGGAAGGCTACACCTTC
CASSLAQEGYTF
>few|TRBV25-1|-|TRBJ1-2
TGTGCCAGCAGTGAGTCAGACTACCTCTATGGCTACACCTTC
CASSESDYLYGYTF
>-|TRBV27|-|TRBJ1-1
TGTGCCAGCAGTTTATCAGGGGCCGGTGAAGCTTTCTTT
CASSLSGAGEAFF
>-|TRBV6-5|-|TRBJ1-2
TGTGCCAGCAGATCCTTTTCAGGATTCTCCGGTGGCTACACCTTC
CASRSFSGFSGGYTF
>-|TRBV11-2|-|TRBJ1-1
TGTGCCAGCAGCCTCTTTCGTGAAGCTTTCTTT
CASSLFREAFF
>-|TRBV7-9|-|TRBJ2-5
TGTTCCAGCAGCTTTGGGGGGTCTGTTCGTGGGACCCAGTACTTC
CSSSFGGSVRGTQYF
>few|TRBV4-1|-|TRBJ1-1
TGCGCCAGCAGCCAAGAAGCGAGGGGGACCACTGAAGCTTTCTTT
CASSQEARGTTEAFF
>-|TRBV10-1|-|TRBJ2-5
TGCGCCGGACCAACTCAGGGATCGGGAGTGACCCAGTACTTC
CAGPTQGSGVTQYF
>few|TRBV5-1|TRBD1|TRBJ1-4
TGCGCCAGCAGCTCGGGACAGAAGAATGAAAAACTGTTTTTT
CASSSGQKNEKLFF
>once|TRBV6-1|-|TRBJ1-1
TGTGCCAGCAGGCTACAGGCTGGGAACACTGAAGCTTTCTTT
CASRLQAGNTEAFF
>-|TRBV5-6|-|TRBJ2-2
TGTGCCAGCAGTCAGGGATACACTCACACCGGGGAGCTGTTTTTT
CASSQGYTHTGELFF
>few|TRBV6-1|-|TRBJ1-5
TGTGCCAGCATAGCAGGGAGGGCTCAGCCCCAGCATTTT
CASIAGRAQPQHF
>once|TRBV5-8|-|TRBJ1-1
TGTGCCAGCAGCTTGGATAGCGCTGAAGCTTTCTTT
CASSLDSAEAFF
>-|TRBV6-5|-|TRBJ2-2
TGTGCCAGCAGTCCCCAGGGGCTAAACACCGGGGAGCTGTTTTTT
CASSPQGLNTGELFF
>few|TRBV11-2|TRBD1|TRBJ1-5
TGTGCCAGCAGCCTCGGGACAGGGGGCAGAAATCAGCCCCAGCATTTT
CASSLGTGGRNQPQHF